The 27 T cell receptor beta chains reported below all come from one sample, sequenced in a study of cytomegalovirus exposure and HLA in healthy donors. Only in-frame clones appear in the TCRdb table, and some are missing; sequencing was by immunoSEQ multiplex PCR. The data contain about 69,000 clones, around 96% of them singletons. The sample was PBMCs. The receptors shown here come from a young woman in good health and CMV-seropositive.

The rearrangement joins TRBV5-6 to TRBJ1-2; D is unresolved. CDR1 and CDR2 (germline): SGHDT, YYEEEE. This CDR3 is 13 amino acids long. V was shortened by 1 base and J by 5 bases, with 9 bases between the two germline ends. CDR3 protein: CASSLQQTYGYTF. In nucleotides, the CDR3 is TGTGCCAGCAGCTTGCAGCAGACTTATGGCTACACCTTC.

This sequence joins TRBV11-2 and TRBJ2-3; no firm D call. V shed 0 bases and J shed 5 bases, with 15 bases lying between them. CDR3 size: 16 residues. Germline-derived CDR1 and CDR2 are SGHAT and FQNNGV. CDR3 in DNA: TGTGCCAGCAGCTTAGAAGGCCGTCGGGTACAAGATACGCAGTATTTT. This sequence encodes CASSLEGRRVQDTQYF.

The rearrangement links TRBV5-1 to TRBJ2-7; 9 bases fit TRBD1. The J segment lost 2 bases and the V segment lost 4 bases, leaving 10 bases of the junction unmatched. Per the germline V gene, CDR1 is SGHRS and CDR2 is YFSETQ. CDR3 length: 16 residues. In nucleotides, the CDR3 is TGCGCCAGCAGCGGGGGGTTTGGACAGGGGACCTACGAGCAGTACTTC. This encodes CASSGGFGQGTYEQYF.

V gene TRBV14 combines with J gene TRBJ1-1; D uncertain. Trimming removed 0 bases at V and 4 bases at J, with 12 bases between. The CDR3 totals 15 residues. Germline V gene lookup returns CDR1 SGHDN and CDR2 FVKESK. Here the CDR3 DNA reads TGTGCCAGCAGCCAAGAGTTGGGGAGGATCACTGAAGCTTTCTTT. Its translation is CASSQELGRITEAFF.

The chain has TRBV27 and TRBJ2-1; 7 bases match TRBD2. V was clipped by 8 bases and J by 4 bases; unmatched bases: 11. The CDR3 covers 15 residues. Germline-derived CDR1 and CDR2 are MNHEY and SMNVEV (reference sequence). Here the CDR3 DNA reads TGTGCCAGCGGAGGAATAGCGGGTAGATACAATGAGCAGTTCTTC. Amino acids: CASGGIAGRYNEQFF.

This chain uses TRBV28 with TRBJ2-4, with 9 bases identical to TRBD2. Germline trimming cut 5 bases from V and 0 bases from J; bases unmatched to any gene: 5. Germline assignment: CDR1 MDHEN and CDR2 SYDVKM. The CDR3 loop spans 16 amino acids. CDR3 coding DNA: TGTGCCAGCAGTCCTAGCGGGGACCTAGCCAAAAACATTCAGTACTTC. Protein: CASSPSGDLAKNIQYF.

CDR3 nucleotide sequence: TGTGCCAGCAGTTCTAGCGGGAGTCACAATGAGCAGTTCTTC. This translates into CASSSSGSHNEQFF. V gene TRBV6-5 combines with J gene TRBJ2-1; 10 bases fit TRBD2. The CDR3 contains 14 residues. With 4 bases clipped from V and 5 bases from J, the junction kept 2 bases outside the gene matches. Looked up from germline, CDR1 is MNHEY and CDR2 is SVGAGI.

This chain joins TRBV11-2 and TRBJ1-1; D remains ambiguous. CDR1 and CDR2 (germline): SGHAT, FQNNGV. Trimming removed 2 bases from V and 2 bases from J, with 15 bases in between. The CDR3 covers 16 residues. CDR3 region: CASSLYPVTANTEAFF. Here the CDR3 DNA reads TGTGCCAGCAGCTTATACCCAGTTACAGCAAACACTGAAGCTTTCTTT.

The V call is TRBV28, the J call TRBJ1-6, with D perhaps matching TRBD1 (5 bases). Germline CDR1 is MDHEN and CDR2 is SYDVKM. The CDR3 is 14 residues long. The ends were cut back, 2 bases at V and 7 bases at J, with 9 bases in the middle. The CDR3 sequence: CASSLGAFNSPLHF. The CDR3 bases are TGTGCCAGCAGTTTAGGGGCCTTCAATTCACCCCTCCACTTT.

Comments on this clone: In the same sample, other DNA sequences code for this CDR3. The rearrangement links TRBV28 to TRBJ2-7, with a weak D call TRBD1 (5 bases). V was trimmed by 2 bases and J by 1 base, leaving 12 bases between them. This CDR3 is 15 amino acids long. Germline values: CDR1 MDHEN, CDR2 SYDVKM. CDR3 nucleotide sequence: TGTGCCAGCAGTTTAGGCCAAGGGGCGTCCTACGAGCAGTACTTC. This gives the protein CASSLGQGASYEQYF.

As DNA, the CDR3 is TGTGCCAGTAGATCCAGCGGCTGGGATACGCAGTATTTT. It encodes CASRSSGWDTQYF. This chain uses TRBV19 with TRBJ2-3; D perhaps matches TRBD2 (5 bases). There are 13 residues in the CDR3. Trimming cost V 6 bases and J 6 bases, with 13 bases left between them. Per germline, CDR1 LNHDA and CDR2 SQIVND (reference sequence).

The V gene is TRBV2, the J gene TRBJ2-5; a weak D match, TRBD1 (5 bases). There are 13 residues in the CDR3. Germline V gives CDR1 SNHLY, CDR2 FYNNEI. The germline V and J ends were trimmed by 3 bases and 5 bases, with 10 bases remaining between them. CDR3 in DNA: TGTGCCAGCAGTGAGTCACAGGTTGAGACCCAGTACTTC. Its protein is CASSESQVETQYF.

The gene calls are TRBV9 and TRBJ2-2; D uncertain. This CDR3 comprises 17 residues. Trimming removed 3 bases at V and 4 bases at J, with 19 bases between. Germline CDR1 SGDLS, CDR2 YYNGEE. The CDR3 DNA follows: TGTGCCAGCAGCGCACACGTGGCAGGATGGGCCACCGGGGAGCTGTTTTTT. This gives the protein CASSAHVAGWATGELFF.

This clone was seen a single time. The chain has TRBV5-1 and TRBJ2-3; 11 bases match TRBD2. Germline loops: CDR1 SGHRS, CDR2 YFSETQ. This CDR3 is built from 16 residues. With V trimmed by 0 bases and J by 0 bases, 0 bases remained unmatched. CDR3 DNA: TGCGCCAGCAGCTTGGGGACTAGCGGGAGCACAGATACGCAGTATTTT. Translating gives CASSLGTSGSTDTQYF.

V gene TRBV7-8 combines with J gene TRBJ2-7, with unresolved D. The germline V and J ends were trimmed by 4 bases and 4 bases, with 8 bases remaining between them. CDR1 is SGHVS, CDR2 FQNEAQ, per germline. The CDR3 sequence is 12 residues long. This chain's CDR3 is CASSSYGYEQYF. In nucleotides, the CDR3 is TGTGCCAGCAGCTCGTACGGGTACGAGCAGTACTTC.

The rearrangement joins TRBV27 to TRBJ1-2, with 8 bases aligning to TRBD1. This CDR3 contains 16 residues. J was trimmed by 0 bases and V by 4 bases; bases with no gene match: 7. The germline V gene has CDR1 MNHEY and CDR2 SMNVEV (reference sequence). Written as DNA, the CDR3 is TGTGCCAGCAGTTCTATGAGGGACAGGACTAACTATGGCTACACCTTC. Its translation: CASSSMRDRTNYGYTF.

The V call is TRBV28, the J call TRBJ1-2, with 11 bases lining up with TRBD1. The CDR3 has 16 amino acids. Germline trimming cut 2 bases from V and 4 bases from J; bases unmatched to any gene: 6. The germline V gene has CDR1 MDHEN and CDR2 SYDVKM. The CDR3 loop reads CASSLEGQGDFYGYTF. The CDR3 DNA is TGTGCCAGCAGTTTAGAGGGACAGGGGGACTTCTATGGCTACACCTTC.

The V and J genes are TRBV7-9 and TRBJ2-5; D might be TRBD1 (5 bases). This CDR3 region has 16 residues. V lost 5 bases and J 1 base, leaving 17 bases between the germline ends. In germline, CDR1 is SEHNR, CDR2 FQNEAQ (reference sequence). Here the CDR3 reads CASSTPGRQIQETQYF. In nucleotides, the CDR3 is TGTGCCAGCAGCACCCCGGGCAGACAGATCCAAGAGACCCAGTACTTC.

The chain uses TRBV27 and TRBJ2-7; 15 positions agree with TRBD2. V shed 5 bases, J shed 7 bases, and the junction held 6 bases outside the gene matches. The CDR3 is made up of 15 amino acids. Germline V gives CDR1 MNHEY, CDR2 SMNVEV (reference sequence). The CDR3 protein is CASSTRTSGRGEQYF. CDR3 in DNA: TGTGCCAGCAGTACCCGGACTAGCGGGAGGGGAGAGCAGTACTTC.

This chain uses TRBV2 with TRBJ1-1; a weak D match, TRBD1 (5 bases). The germline V and J ends were trimmed by 7 bases and 3 bases, with 9 bases remaining between them. Germline V gene data show CDR1 as SNHLY and CDR2 as FYNNEI. The CDR3 length is 12 residues. The DNA of the CDR3 is TGTGCCAGCAAGGGGAGGGACACTGAAGCTTTCTTT. Translating it yields CASKGRDTEAFF.

This chain connects TRBV6-4 to TRBJ2-1; tentatively, D is TRBD1 (6 bases). The V gene lost 6 bases and the J gene lost 0 bases, with 21 bases spanning the gap. The CDR3 extends over 18 amino acids. Germline V gives CDR1 MRHNA, CDR2 SNTAGT. The CDR3 loop reads CASRTDPCWDTSYNEQFF. CDR3 coding DNA: TGTGCCAGCAGGACCGACCCATGTTGGGACACCTCCTACAATGAGCAGTTCTTC.

J is TRBJ1-2 and V is TRBV29-1; D may be TRBD1 (5 bases). CDR3 size: 13 residues. Germline loops: CDR1 SQVTM, CDR2 ANQGSEA. Trimming took off 0 bases at V and 8 bases at J, with 13 bases between the two ends. CDR3 protein: CSVEEQGPLGYTF. The CDR3 nucleotides are TGCAGCGTTGAAGAGCAGGGTCCCTTGGGCTACACCTTC.

The genes are TRBV5-4 and TRBJ2-7, with 14 positions matching TRBD2. The CDR3 extends over 18 amino acids. Germline-derived CDR1 and CDR2 are SGHNT and YYREEE (reference sequence). With 1 base clipped from V and 3 bases from J, the junction kept 9 bases outside the gene matches. The CDR3 reads CASSLLSGTSGRDYEQYF. The CDR3 DNA reads TGTGCCAGCAGCTTGCTCTCCGGGACTAGCGGGAGAGACTACGAGCAGTACTTC.

The sample holds one count of this clone. The chain couples TRBV30 to TRBJ2-6; D is undetermined. Germline V gives CDR1 GTSNPN, CDR2 SVGIG (reference sequence). The ends were cut back, 4 bases at V and 4 bases at J, with 17 bases in the middle. The CDR3 loop spans 16 amino acids. The CDR3 DNA follows: TGTGCCTGGAAAACTCGCGCTAGGCGGGGGGCCAACGTCCTGACTTTC. Translated, it gives CAWKTRARRGANVLTF.

The chain combines TRBV19 with TRBJ2-1; no clear D gene. The CDR3 loop spans 13 amino acids. In germline, CDR1 is LNHDA, CDR2 SQIVND (reference sequence). Trimming took off 3 bases at V and 7 bases at J, with 10 bases between the two ends. CDR3 DNA: TGTGCCAGTAGTATGTTTGTCGGGAATGAGCAGTTCTTC. Translated: CASSMFVGNEQFF.

The chain joins TRBV19 to TRBJ2-3; TRBD2 aligns across 11 bases. CDR1 is LNHDA, CDR2 SQIVND, per germline (reference sequence). The ends lost 1 base at V and 3 bases at J; junction bases unmatched: 6. This CDR3 comprises 17 residues. CDR3 coding DNA: TGTGCCAGTAGTATAGGAACTAGCGGGAGAATGACAGATACGCAGTATTTT. Protein sequence: CASSIGTSGRMTDTQYF.

The CDR3 DNA reads TGTGCCAGCAGCTCCCGCGTCCAAGAGACCCAGTACTTC. It is translated as CASSSRVQETQYF. J is TRBJ2-5 and V is TRBV7-2; D gene unclear. Germline-derived CDR1 and CDR2 are SGHTA and FQGNSA. The germline V and J ends were trimmed by 4 bases and 1 base, with 7 bases remaining between them. The CDR3 consists of 13 residues.